The subject of this entry is one TCR beta chain. Antigen: not known. RNA served as the template for amplifying TCR beta CDR3 regions. The first-round RT-PCR employed HTBI primers together with the Qiagen OneStep RT-PCR kit. A multiplex PCR was then performed as the second round. TCRdb recomputed calls from the multiplex PCR reads with MiXCR, one row per CDR3 protein. This repertoire shows 740,000 or so distinct CDR3 sequences, 40% found once; its top ten account for around 40%. This CDR3 is built from 16 residues. Germline V CDR1 and CDR2: MGHDK, SYGVNS. The germline V and J ends were trimmed by 4 bases and 4 bases, with 19 bases remaining between them. This sample was included in a study of Graves' ophthalmopathy and Graves' hyperthyroidism. Whole-study results and caveats: Ophthalmopathy and stable hyperthyroidism were discriminated by a 13-signature model, with about 90% sensitivity and about 76% specificity.

In this cohort, patients with other autoimmune diseases, uncontrolled infections, pregnancy or lactation were excluded. Thyroid ultrasound, orbital computed tomography, TRAb, serum thyroxine and clinical symptoms formed the basis of diagnosis. PBMCs came from roughly 9.2 ml of fresh peripheral blood. The sample taken for sequencing was peripheral blood. This receptor was identified in an adult man with Graves' ophthalmopathy. The rearrangement joins TRBV25-1 to TRBJ1-2; D remains ambiguous. CDR3 nucleotides: TGTGCCAGCAGTGCTAGTTCGGACGGCCCTGGCTATGGCTACACCTTC. This encodes CASSASSDGPGYGYTF.